The clone carrying this T cell receptor (beta chain) was detected ten times or more. Its antigen is not known. These data originate in a study of T cells in Graves' hyperthyroidism and ophthalmopathy. Study observations and caveats: Within blood appeared most thyroid clonotypes that had expanded above 0.001.

CDR3 length: 14 amino acids. V shed 5 bases, J shed 5 bases, and the junction held 3 bases outside the gene matches. Germline-derived CDR1 and CDR2 are KGHSH and LQKENI. Amplified TCR beta CDR3 regions came from RNA transcripts. First-round RT-PCR targeting the TCR CDR3 was performed with the HTBI primer set. TCRdb fed the multiplex PCR reads into MiXCR, producing one record per CDR3 protein. The sample consists of around 700,000 distinct CDR3 sequences, 18% of them appearing once. Diagnoses rested on clinical symptoms, serum thyroxine and TRAb, thyroid ultrasound and orbital computed tomography. A roughly 9.1 ml volume of fresh peripheral blood provided the PBMCs.

Sequencing input: blood. The chain joins TRBV18 to TRBJ2-2; TRBD1 matches 9 bases. The receptor was derived from a woman in her fifties or sixties with Graves' hyperthyroidism that later progressed to Graves' ophthalmopathy. CDR3 bases: TGTGCCAGCTCATCGACAGGGGGAACCGGGGAGCTGTTTTTT. It translates to CASSSTGGTGELFF.